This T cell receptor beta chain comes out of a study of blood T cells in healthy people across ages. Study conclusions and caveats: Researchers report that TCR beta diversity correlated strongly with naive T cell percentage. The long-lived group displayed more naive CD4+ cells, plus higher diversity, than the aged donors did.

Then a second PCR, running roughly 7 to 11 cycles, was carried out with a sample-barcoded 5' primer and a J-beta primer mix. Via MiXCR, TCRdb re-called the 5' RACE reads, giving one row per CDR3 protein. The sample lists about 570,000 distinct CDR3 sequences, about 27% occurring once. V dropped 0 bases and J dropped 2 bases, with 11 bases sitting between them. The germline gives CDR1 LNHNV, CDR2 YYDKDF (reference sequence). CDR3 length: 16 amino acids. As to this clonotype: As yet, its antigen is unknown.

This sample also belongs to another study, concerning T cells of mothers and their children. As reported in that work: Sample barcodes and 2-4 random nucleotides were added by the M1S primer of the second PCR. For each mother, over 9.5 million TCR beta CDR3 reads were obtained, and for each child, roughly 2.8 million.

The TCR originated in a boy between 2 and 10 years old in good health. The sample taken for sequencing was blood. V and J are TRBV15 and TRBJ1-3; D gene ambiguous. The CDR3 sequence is CATSRDNSGAGNTIYF. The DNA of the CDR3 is TGTGCCACCAGCAGAGATAATTCCGGGGCTGGAAACACCATATATTTT.